Below, 16 T cell receptor beta chains from the same sample are listed, as sequenced in a study of CD8 T cells in ankylosing spondylitis. TCRdb analysed the 5' RACE reads with MiXCR anew, one entry per CDR3 protein. Of 150,000 to 200,000 distinct CDR3 sequences in the sample, approximately 12% were seen once. Input material: blood, either unsorted or a sorted T cell fraction (not recorded which). The receptors shown here come from a female donor with ankylosing spondylitis or in good health (not recorded which).

This clonotype appeared many times. The chain couples TRBV5-1 to TRBJ2-1; no clear D. The CDR3 sequence is 15 residues long. V gave up 6 bases and J gave up 5 bases, with 18 bases separating them. CDR1 and CDR2 (germline): SGHRS, YFSETQ. Here the CDR3 DNA reads TGCGCCAGCACCCACCAGTTGGCCGACCACAATGAGCAGTTCTTC. It is translated as CASTHQLADHNEQFF.

This clonotype was counted at least ten times. This sequence joins TRBV7-2 and TRBJ1-1; weak D call: TRBD1 (5 bases). The CDR3 loop spans 12 amino acids. Germline lookup yields CDR1 SGHTA and CDR2 FQGNSA. The germline V and J ends were trimmed by 5 bases and 6 bases, with 10 bases remaining between them. In DNA, the CDR3 is TGTGCCAGCAGCCGGACAACCCCTGAAGCTTTCTTT. This translates into CASSRTTPEAFF.

V gene TRBV7-2 combines with J gene TRBJ2-1; 7 nucleotides line up with TRBD2. Germline values: CDR1 SGHTA, CDR2 FQGNSA. V trimming: 8 bases; J trimming: 0 bases; junction bases outside the gene matches: 4. The CDR3 length is 14 residues. As DNA, the CDR3 is TGTGCCAGCCGTCGGGACTACTCCTACAATGAGCAGTTCTTC. Residues: CASRRDYSYNEQFF.

The gene calls are TRBV7-9 and TRBJ2-1, with 7 bases matching TRBD2. CDR1 is SEHNR, CDR2 FQNEAQ, per germline (reference sequence). CDR3 length: 15 residues. After removal of 3 bases from V and 5 bases from J, the junction contained 7 bases not matched to a gene. CDR3 coding DNA: TGTGCCAGCAGCTTGGGACCGACTAGCCACAATGAGCAGTTCTTC. This codes for CASSLGPTSHNEQFF.

This clonotype was observed many times. The J gene is TRBJ1-5, the V gene TRBV10-3; D is unclear. V was pared by 6 bases and J by 4 bases, with 10 bases between. The germline V gene encodes CDR1 ENHRY and CDR2 SYGVKD. The CDR3 totals 13 residues. The CDR3 loop is CAISDVGNQPQHF. The CDR3 DNA sequence: TGTGCCATCAGCGACGTAGGTAATCAGCCCCAGCATTTT.

This clonotype has at least ten counts. The rearrangement uses TRBV9 and TRBJ2-2; D not resolved. The CDR3 has 14 amino acids. With 0 bases removed from V and 6 bases from J, the gap between germline ends came to 9 bases. Germline V lookup: CDR1 SGDLS, CDR2 YYNGEE. The CDR3 is CASSVDYLAGELFF. Written as DNA, the CDR3 is TGTGCCAGCAGCGTAGATTACCTAGCCGGGGAGCTGTTTTTT. Together with reference TRBV9 and TRBJ2-2, the CDR3 gives the full variable domain: DSGVTQTPKHLITATGQRVTLRCSPRSGDLSVYWYQQSLDQGLQFLIQYYNGEERAKGNILERFSAQQFPDLHSELNLSSLELGDSALYFCASSVDYLAGELFFGEGSRLTVL.

The V call is TRBV6-1, the J call TRBJ2-3; TRBD2 matches at 13 bases. The germline CDR1 and CDR2 sequences are MNHNS and SASEGT. The V gene end was trimmed by 6 bases and the J gene end by 6 bases; junction bases not matched to a gene: 15. This CDR3 region has 18 residues. The CDR3 loop reads CASRKLAGGLPAGDTQYF. Here the CDR3 DNA reads TGTGCCAGCAGGAAACTAGCGGGAGGGTTGCCTGCCGGGGATACGCAGTATTTT.

This clonotype was seen a handful of times. V and J are TRBV19 and TRBJ2-4; no definite D call. Trimming shortened V by 5 bases and J by 6 bases, and 17 bases separated the two germline ends. The CDR3 has 15 amino acids. Germline-derived CDR1 and CDR2 are LNHDA and SQIVND (reference sequence). This CDR3 is CASSSTSGSRNIQYF. As DNA, the CDR3 is TGTGCCAGTAGTTCAACATCCGGATCGAGAAACATTCAGTACTTC.

The chain couples TRBV20-1 to TRBJ1-1; D not resolved. Trimming shortened V by 0 bases and J by 4 bases, and 12 bases separated the two germline ends. Germline V gene data show CDR1 as DFQATT and CDR2 as SNEGSKA (reference sequence). This CDR3 spans 14 amino acids. CDR3 sequence reads: CSARDTRVGTEAFF. The CDR3 region has the DNA TGCAGTGCTAGAGATACCCGGGTCGGCACTGAAGCTTTCTTT.

This clonotype turned up a few times. V is TRBV27 and J is TRBJ1-5; 11 bases map to TRBD1. The CDR3 runs to 16 residues. Germline assignment: CDR1 MNHEY and CDR2 SMNVEV (reference sequence). V dropped 8 bases and J dropped 7; count of bases not matched to a gene: 13. The DNA of the CDR3 is TGTGCCAGCTCCGGGACAGGGGGGCGAGGGTACCAGCCCCAGCATTTT. It is translated as CASSGTGGRGYQPQHF.

By sample share, this clonotype is medium-sized. This rearrangement joins TRBV5-1 to TRBJ2-3; TRBD1 agrees at 10 bases. The CDR3 totals 20 residues. Germline V gene sequence: CDR1 SGHRS, CDR2 YFSETQ. V was clipped by 4 bases and J by 2 bases; unmatched bases: 19. The CDR3 protein is CASSARDRGAWSIPTDTQYF. CDR3 nucleotides: TGCGCCAGCAGCGCCCGGGACAGGGGAGCGTGGAGTATCCCCACAGATACGCAGTATTTT.

The table lists this clonotype with many counts. Here the CDR3 reads CASCGTSESNEQFF. DNA for the CDR3: TGTGCCAGCTGCGGGACTAGCGAATCCAATGAGCAGTTCTTC. The chain recombines TRBV2 with TRBJ2-1, with TRBD2 identical over 10 bases. The CDR3 consists of 14 residues. V lost 8 bases to trimming and J lost 6 bases; unmatched junction nucleotides: 7. Germline V CDR1 and CDR2: SNHLY, FYNNEI. Combining the CDR3 with reference TRBV2 and TRBJ2-1 gives the whole variable domain EPEVTQTPSHQVTQMGQEVILRCVPISNHLYFYWYRQILGQKVEFLVSFYNNEISEKSEIFDDQFSVERPDGSNFTLKIRSTKLEDSAMYFCASCGTSESNEQFFGPGTRLTVL.

This clonotype has ten or more counts. The rearrangement joins TRBV29-1 to TRBJ2-7; TRBD1 matches 8 bases. CDR1 is SQVTM, CDR2 ANQGSEA, per germline. This CDR3 is built from 12 residues. The V gene end was trimmed by 4 bases and the J gene end by 3 bases; junction bases not matched to a gene: 2. DNA of the CDR3: TGCAGCGTTGCTACAGGGGGCTACGAGCAGTACTTC. Translation gives CSVATGGYEQYF.

This clonotype was seen only a few times. This chain uses TRBV7-2 with TRBJ1-6; D unresolved. Germline V lookup: CDR1 SGHTA, CDR2 FQGNSA. V gave up 1 base and J gave up 13 bases, with 8 bases separating them. The CDR3 spans 12 residues. CDR3 DNA sequence: TGTGCCAGCAGCTTAGAACGGCGGCCCCTCCACTTT. It encodes CASSLERRPLHF.

This clonotype was detected a few times. The J gene is TRBJ1-2, the V gene TRBV14, with D maybe TRBD1 (5 bases). The CDR3 loop spans 17 amino acids. Trimming took 0 bases from V and 5 from J, leaving 19 bases between them. Per germline, CDR1 SGHDN and CDR2 FVKESK. DNA for the CDR3: TGTGCCAGCAGCCAAGATGTCGCCAGGGACCGAGGGTATGGCTACACCTTC. Translated: CASSQDVARDRGYGYTF.

This clonotype showed up many times. CDR3 sequence: CASSAGLAGGGPNEQFF. The CDR3 nucleotides read TGCGCCAGCAGCGCCGGACTAGCGGGAGGAGGCCCCAATGAGCAGTTCTTC. The chain links TRBV5-1 to TRBJ2-1, with 14 positions matching TRBD2. The V gene's germline CDR1 is SGHRS and CDR2 YFSETQ. This CDR3 has 17 residues. V shed 4 bases and J 6 bases; nucleotides not matched to a gene: 9.